The 16 T cell receptor beta chains in this list originate from one sample, sequenced in a study of blood T cell repertoires in COVID-19. Clones were read by immunoSEQ multiplex PCR, and TCRdb kept only the in-frame ones, dropping some. The sample contains approximately 140,000 clones, 70% to 90% of which appear only once. Sequencing was carried out using peripheral blood. The origin of the receptors is a woman aged 55 to 70 with acute or convalescent COVID-19.

The chain links TRBV3-1 (or the pseudogene TRBV3-2) to TRBJ2-6, with 9 bases aligning to TRBD2. This CDR3 has 18 amino acids. Germline CDR1 and CDR2: LGHDT and YNNKEL (reference sequence). V lost 4 bases to trimming and J lost 3 bases; unmatched junction nucleotides: 10. DNA of the CDR3: TGTGCCAGCAGCCCCAAGGGGCGGGGGGGCCTTGGGGCCAACGTCCTGACTTTC. Translation: CASSPKGRGGLGANVLTF.

The chain carries TRBV3-1 (or the pseudogene TRBV3-2) and TRBJ1-1; D ambiguous. V dropped 1 base and J dropped 5 bases, with 14 bases sitting between them. The CDR3 loop spans 15 amino acids. The germline V gene encodes CDR1 LGHDT and CDR2 YNNKEL (reference sequence). The CDR3: CASSQGAGLGTEAFF. The CDR3 region has the DNA TGTGCCAGCAGCCAAGGAGCGGGTTTGGGTACTGAAGCTTTCTTT.

The gene calls are TRBV2 and TRBJ2-1; 9 nucleotides agree with TRBD1. Germline lookup yields CDR1 SNHLY and CDR2 FYNNEI. Trimming cost V 7 bases and J 7 bases; bases outside gene matches: 8. The CDR3 totals 14 residues. The CDR3 DNA follows: TGTGCCAGCATGGGGACAGGGACATGGAATGAGCAGTTCTTC. Its translation: CASMGTGTWNEQFF.

The gene calls are TRBV20-1 and TRBJ1-2, with 7 bases matching TRBD1. V lost 2 bases, J lost 10 bases, and 4 bases stayed unmatched. CDR3 length: 11 residues. CDR1 and CDR2 (germline): DFQATT, SNEGSKA (reference sequence). The CDR3 nucleotides read TGCAGTGCTAGACCTGGGACAGTCTACACCTTC. Translated: CSARPGTVYTF.

This clone was seen a single time. The chain carries TRBV24-1 and TRBJ1-2, with D perhaps matching TRBD1 (5 bases). The CDR3 totals 14 residues. Germline-derived CDR1 and CDR2 are KGHDR and SFDVKD. The V end lost 3 bases, the J end lost 4 bases, and 11 bases lay between the germline ends. CDR3 sequence reads: CATSDTGLTYGYTF. In DNA form, the CDR3 reads TGTGCCACCAGTGATACAGGCCTTACCTATGGCTACACCTTC.

This chain uses TRBV11-3 with TRBJ1-6, with TRBD1 as a possible D gene (5 bases). Between the trimmed V and J ends, which lost 5 bases and 7 bases, there was a span of 15 bases. Germline loops: CDR1 SGHNT, CDR2 YENEEA. This CDR3 is 15 amino acids long. The CDR3 is CASSTDGGVNSPLHF. The CDR3 coding sequence is TGTGCCAGCAGCACCGATGGGGGGGTGAATTCACCCCTCCACTTT.

V is TRBV3-1 (or the pseudogene TRBV3-2) and J is TRBJ1-5; no clear D gene. The V end lost 1 base, the J end lost 5 bases, and 3 bases lay between the germline ends. Germline V CDR1 and CDR2: LGHDT, YNNKEL (reference sequence). The CDR3 extends over 12 amino acids. The CDR3 loop reads CASSQGDQPQHF. The CDR3 DNA reads as TGTGCCAGCAGCCAAGGAGATCAGCCCCAGCATTTT.

The V gene is TRBV4-3, the J gene TRBJ2-7, with 11 positions matching TRBD2. Germline CDR1 is LGHNA and CDR2 is YSLEER. V was pared by 4 bases and J by 3 bases, with 5 bases of the junction left unmatched. The CDR3 sequence is 15 residues long. The CDR3 loop reads CASSRGLAGGYEQYF. In DNA, the CDR3 is TGCGCCAGCAGCCGGGGGCTAGCGGGGGGCTACGAGCAGTACTTC.

The chain is built from TRBV7-9 and TRBJ2-1; D perhaps matches TRBD2 (6 bases). The CDR3 spans 14 residues. V gave up 7 bases and J gave up 7 bases, with 17 bases separating them. CDR1 is SEHNR and CDR2 is FQNEAQ in the germline V gene (reference sequence). The CDR3 region is CASTRDSSDNEQFF. The CDR3 nucleotides are TGTGCCAGCACCAGGGACTCCTCCGATAATGAGCAGTTCTTC.

The rearrangement uses TRBV5-6 and TRBJ1-6; tentative D call: TRBD1 (5 bases). Germline V CDR1 and CDR2: SGHDT, YYEEEE. Trimming left V 3 bases short and J 8 bases short, with 21 bases between. The CDR3 contains 17 residues. The CDR3 region has the DNA TGTGCCAGCAGCTCGGCCAGAGGACGGGGGATGTATTCACCCCTCCACTTT. This codes for CASSSARGRGMYSPLHF.

The chain uses TRBV7-3 and TRBJ2-5; TRBD2 agrees at 13 bases. The CDR3 covers 16 residues. Germline trimming cut 5 bases from V and 2 bases from J; bases unmatched to any gene: 5. The germline V gene encodes CDR1 SGHTA and CDR2 FQGTGA. CDR3 bases: TGTGCCAGCAGCAAAGCACTAGCGGGGGGGCAAGAGACCCAGTACTTC. This codes for CASSKALAGGQETQYF.

The CDR3 loop reads CASSYGPGEYEQYF. The CDR3 DNA reads TGTGCCAGCAGTTACGGTCCAGGGGAGTACGAGCAGTACTTC. This rearrangement joins TRBV6-5 to TRBJ2-7, with D maybe TRBD1 (6 bases). Trimming left V 2 bases short and J 4 bases short, with 12 bases between. The CDR3 has 14 amino acids. Germline V CDR1 and CDR2: MNHEY, SVGAGI.

The V and J genes are TRBV9 and TRBJ2-2, with D possibly being TRBD1 (6 bases). The CDR3 sequence is 16 residues long. V lost 3 bases and J lost 7, with 19 bases in between. Germline CDR1 SGDLS, CDR2 YYNGEE. CDR3 loop: CASSAQQGRKSGELFF. In DNA form, the CDR3 reads TGTGCCAGCAGCGCCCAACAGGGTCGGAAGAGCGGGGAGCTGTTTTTT.

The chain joins TRBV2 to TRBJ2-5, with a weak D call TRBD1 (5 bases). In germline, CDR1 is SNHLY, CDR2 FYNNEI. V lost 4 bases to trimming and J lost 3 bases, with 12 bases between them. This CDR3 is built from 14 residues. CDR3 coding DNA: TGTGCCAGCAGTGTCAGGAAAGGGGAAGAGACCCAGTACTTC. This translates into CASSVRKGEETQYF.

V gene TRBV6-5 combines with J gene TRBJ1-5, with D unresolved. There are 12 residues in the CDR3. Trimming stripped 8 bases from V and 3 bases from J, with 8 bases between. Germline loops: CDR1 MNHEY, CDR2 SVGAGI. The CDR3 sequence is CASHASNQPQHF. DNA for the CDR3: TGTGCCAGCCACGCGTCCAATCAGCCCCAGCATTTT.

The chain joins TRBV28 to TRBJ1-2; D is uncertain. In germline, CDR1 is MDHEN, CDR2 SYDVKM. Trimming shortened V by 5 bases and J by 8 bases, and 9 bases separated the two germline ends. This CDR3 has 11 amino acids. For the CDR3, the DNA is TGTGCCAGCAGTCGGGGATGGGGCTACACCTTC. It yields the protein CASSRGWGYTF.